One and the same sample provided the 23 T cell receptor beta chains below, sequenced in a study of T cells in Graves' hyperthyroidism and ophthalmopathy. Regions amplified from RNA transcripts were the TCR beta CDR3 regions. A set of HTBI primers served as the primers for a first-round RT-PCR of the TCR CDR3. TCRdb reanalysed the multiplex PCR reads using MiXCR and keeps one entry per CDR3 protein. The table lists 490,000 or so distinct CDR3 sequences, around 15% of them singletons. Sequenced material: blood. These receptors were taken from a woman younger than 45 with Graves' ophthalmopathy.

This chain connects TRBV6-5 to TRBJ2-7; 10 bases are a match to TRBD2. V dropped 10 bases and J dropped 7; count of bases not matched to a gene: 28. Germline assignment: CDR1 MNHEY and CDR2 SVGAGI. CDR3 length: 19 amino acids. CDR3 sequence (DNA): TGTGCCACTAAGTCATGGGTAAGGCCTAGCGGGAGAAGAGTCGGGGAGCAGTACTTC. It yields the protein CATKSWVRPSGRRVGEQYF.

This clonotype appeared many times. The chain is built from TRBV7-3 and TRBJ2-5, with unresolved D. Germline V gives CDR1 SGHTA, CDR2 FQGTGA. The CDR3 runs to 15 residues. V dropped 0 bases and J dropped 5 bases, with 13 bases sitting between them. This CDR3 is CASSLTYSPLETQYF. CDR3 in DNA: TGTGCCAGCAGCTTAACATACAGCCCCCTGGAGACCCAGTACTTC.

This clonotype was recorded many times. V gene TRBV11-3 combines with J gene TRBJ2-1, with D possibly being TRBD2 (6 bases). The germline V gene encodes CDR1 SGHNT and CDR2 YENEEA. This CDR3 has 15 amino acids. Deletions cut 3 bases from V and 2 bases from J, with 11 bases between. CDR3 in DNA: TGTGCCAGCAGCTTCGGTGGCGGGACCTACAATGAGCAGTTCTTC. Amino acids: CASSFGGGTYNEQFF. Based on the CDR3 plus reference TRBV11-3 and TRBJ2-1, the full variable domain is EAGVVQSPRYKIIEKKQPVAFWCNPISGHNTLYWYLQNLGQGPELLIRYENEEAVDDSQLPKDRFSAERLKGVDSTLKIQPAELGDSAVYLCASSFGGGTYNEQFFGPGTRLTVL.

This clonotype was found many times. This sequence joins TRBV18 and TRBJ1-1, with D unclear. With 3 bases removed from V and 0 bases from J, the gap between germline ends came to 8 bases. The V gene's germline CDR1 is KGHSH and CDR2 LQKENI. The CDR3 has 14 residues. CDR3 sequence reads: CASSPPVMNTEAFF. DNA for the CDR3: TGTGCCAGCTCACCCCCAGTCATGAACACTGAAGCTTTCTTT.

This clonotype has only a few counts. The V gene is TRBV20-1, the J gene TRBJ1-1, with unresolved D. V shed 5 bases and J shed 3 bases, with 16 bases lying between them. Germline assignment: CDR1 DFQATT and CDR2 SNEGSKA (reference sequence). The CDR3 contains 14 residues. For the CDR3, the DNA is TGCAGTGCTTCGGTAGATCCGGTGGACACTGAAGCTTTCTTT. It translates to CSASVDPVDTEAFF.

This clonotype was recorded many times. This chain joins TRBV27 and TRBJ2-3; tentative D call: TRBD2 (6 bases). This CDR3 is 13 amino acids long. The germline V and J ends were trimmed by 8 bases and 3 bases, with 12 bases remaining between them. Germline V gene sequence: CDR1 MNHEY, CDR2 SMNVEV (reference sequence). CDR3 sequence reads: CASRRAGTDTQYF. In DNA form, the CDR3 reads TGTGCCAGCCGCAGGGCGGGAACAGATACGCAGTATTTT.

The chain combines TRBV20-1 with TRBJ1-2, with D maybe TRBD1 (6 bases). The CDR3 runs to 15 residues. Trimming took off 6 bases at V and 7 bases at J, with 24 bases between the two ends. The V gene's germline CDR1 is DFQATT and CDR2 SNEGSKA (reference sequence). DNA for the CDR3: TGCAGTGCCCCGGGGATTAGACAGGATGGAGCTGGCTACACCTTC. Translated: CSAPGIRQDGAGYTF.

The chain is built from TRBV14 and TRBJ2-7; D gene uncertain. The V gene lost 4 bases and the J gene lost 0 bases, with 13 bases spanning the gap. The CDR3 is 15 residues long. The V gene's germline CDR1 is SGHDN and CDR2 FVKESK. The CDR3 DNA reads TGTGCCAGCAGCCCGTACCGCTCGAGCTCCTACGAGCAGTACTTC. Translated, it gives CASSPYRSSSYEQYF.

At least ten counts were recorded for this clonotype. The CDR3 reads CSARVLVRPDTQYF. The CDR3 DNA sequence: TGCAGTGCTAGAGTCCTTGTTCGCCCAGATACGCAGTATTTT. The chain combines TRBV20-1 with TRBJ2-3; no clear D. From germline, CDR1 is DFQATT and CDR2 SNEGSKA (reference sequence). The length of the CDR3 is 14 residues. V was clipped by 1 base and J by 4 bases, with 12 bases between them.

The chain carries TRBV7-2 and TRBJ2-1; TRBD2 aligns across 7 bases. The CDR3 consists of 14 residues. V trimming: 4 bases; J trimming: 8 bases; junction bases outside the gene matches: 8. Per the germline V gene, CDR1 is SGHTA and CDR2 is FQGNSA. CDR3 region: CASSSGLVRDEQFF. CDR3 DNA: TGTGCCAGCAGCTCCGGACTAGTGCGAGATGAGCAGTTCTTC.

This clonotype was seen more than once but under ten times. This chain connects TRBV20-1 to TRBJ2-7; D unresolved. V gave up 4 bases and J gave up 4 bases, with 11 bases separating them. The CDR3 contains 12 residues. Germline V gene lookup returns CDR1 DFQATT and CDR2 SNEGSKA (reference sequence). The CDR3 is CSAKDGPYEQYF. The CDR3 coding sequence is TGCAGTGCTAAAGACGGACCATACGAGCAGTACTTC.

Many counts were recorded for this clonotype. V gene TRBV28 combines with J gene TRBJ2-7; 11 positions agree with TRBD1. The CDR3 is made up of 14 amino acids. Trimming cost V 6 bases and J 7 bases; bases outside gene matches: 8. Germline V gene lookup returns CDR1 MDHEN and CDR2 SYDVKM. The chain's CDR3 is CASRPGQGAGEQYF. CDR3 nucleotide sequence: TGTGCCAGCAGACCCGGACAGGGGGCTGGGGAGCAGTACTTC.

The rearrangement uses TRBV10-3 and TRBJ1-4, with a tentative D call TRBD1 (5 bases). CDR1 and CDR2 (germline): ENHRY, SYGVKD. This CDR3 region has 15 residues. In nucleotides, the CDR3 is TGTGTCACGAAAGACAGCCGTGCAACTAATGAAAAACTGTTTTTT. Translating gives CVTKDSRATNEKLFF.

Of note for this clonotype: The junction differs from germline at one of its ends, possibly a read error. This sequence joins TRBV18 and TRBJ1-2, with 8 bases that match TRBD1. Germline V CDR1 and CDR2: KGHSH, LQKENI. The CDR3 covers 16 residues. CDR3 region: CASSPPNRGSTYGYTF. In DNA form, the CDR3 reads TGTGCCAGCTCCCCACCGAACAGGGGGTCGACCTATGGCTACACCTTC.

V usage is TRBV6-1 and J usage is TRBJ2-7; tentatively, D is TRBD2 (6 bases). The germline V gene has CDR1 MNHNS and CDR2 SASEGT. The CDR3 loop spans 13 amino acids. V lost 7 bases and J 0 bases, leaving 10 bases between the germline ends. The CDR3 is CASIGGPSYEQYF. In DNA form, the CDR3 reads TGTGCCAGCATCGGGGGACCCTCCTACGAGCAGTACTTC.

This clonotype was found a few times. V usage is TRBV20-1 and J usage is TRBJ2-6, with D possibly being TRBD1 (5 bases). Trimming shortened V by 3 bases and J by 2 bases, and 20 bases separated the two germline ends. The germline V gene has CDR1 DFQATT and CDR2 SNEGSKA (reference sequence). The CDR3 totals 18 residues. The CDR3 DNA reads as TGCAGTGCTAGGCCAAGTTGGGGCCGCGGTCCTGGGGCCAACGTCCTGACTTTC. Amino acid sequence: CSARPSWGRGPGANVLTF.

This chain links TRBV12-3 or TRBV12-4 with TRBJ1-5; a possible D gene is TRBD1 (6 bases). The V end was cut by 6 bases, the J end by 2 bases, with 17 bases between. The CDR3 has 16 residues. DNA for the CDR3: TGTGCCAGCAGCCTAATGGGGGGGCTCGGCAATCAGCCCCAGCATTTT. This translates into CASSLMGGLGNQPQHF.

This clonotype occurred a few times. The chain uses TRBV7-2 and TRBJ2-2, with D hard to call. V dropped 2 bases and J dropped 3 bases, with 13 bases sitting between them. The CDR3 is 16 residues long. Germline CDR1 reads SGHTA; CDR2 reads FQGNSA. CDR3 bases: TGTGCCAGCAGCTTACTGGCCTTTGATGACACCGGGGAGCTGTTTTTT. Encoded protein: CASSLLAFDDTGELFF.

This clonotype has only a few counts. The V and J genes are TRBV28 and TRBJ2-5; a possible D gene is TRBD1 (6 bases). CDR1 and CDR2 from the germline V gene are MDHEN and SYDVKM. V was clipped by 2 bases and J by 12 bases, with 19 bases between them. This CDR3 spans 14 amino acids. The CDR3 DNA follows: TGTGCCAGCAGTTTACGTCAGGGGTCGGCGGAAAAGTACTTC. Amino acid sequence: CASSLRQGSAEKYF.

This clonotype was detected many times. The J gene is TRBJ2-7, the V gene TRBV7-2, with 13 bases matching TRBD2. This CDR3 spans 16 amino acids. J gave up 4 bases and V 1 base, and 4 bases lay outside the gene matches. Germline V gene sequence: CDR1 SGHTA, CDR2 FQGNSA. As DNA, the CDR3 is TGTGCCAGCAGCTTAGAACTAGCGGGAGGGTCATACGAGCAGTACTTC. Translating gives CASSLELAGGSYEQYF.

The CDR3 region is CASSYRREEQFRDTQYF. In nucleotides, the CDR3 is TGTGCCAGCAGTTACCGGCGGGAGGAGCAATTTAGGGATACGCAGTATTTT. The chain combines TRBV6-9 with TRBJ2-3; 8 bases fit TRBD2. The CDR3 loop spans 17 amino acids. The V gene's germline CDR1 is MNHGY and CDR2 SVAAGI. V dropped 3 bases and J dropped 6; count of bases not matched to a gene: 14.

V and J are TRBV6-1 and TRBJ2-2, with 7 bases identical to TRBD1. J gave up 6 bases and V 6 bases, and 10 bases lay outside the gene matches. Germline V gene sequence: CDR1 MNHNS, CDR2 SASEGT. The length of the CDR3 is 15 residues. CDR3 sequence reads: CASSPDRAGSGELFF. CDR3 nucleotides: TGTGCCAGCAGCCCCGACAGGGCCGGCTCCGGGGAGCTGTTTTTT.

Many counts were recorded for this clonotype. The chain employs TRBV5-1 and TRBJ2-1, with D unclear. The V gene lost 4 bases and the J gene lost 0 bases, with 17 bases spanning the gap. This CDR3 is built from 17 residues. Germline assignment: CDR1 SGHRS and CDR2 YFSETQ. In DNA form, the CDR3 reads TGCGCCAGCAGCATAGCCACAACCGGCCGCTCCTACAATGAGCAGTTCTTC. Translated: CASSIATTGRSYNEQFF.